A selection of T cell receptor beta chains follows, all from one sample in a study of blood T cell repertoires in COVID-19. Profiled with immunoSEQ multiplex PCR; TCRdb holds only in-frame clones, not every one. Of 300,000 or so clones listed, 85% to 90% are singletons. Sequencing was performed on peripheral blood. All receptors come from a woman in her thirties or forties with acute or convalescent COVID-19. The CDR3 runs from the conserved cysteine through the conserved F or W. The order of the fields is D gene, clone size, V gene, J gene, CDR3 DNA, CDR3 protein. The D gene is left open where the match is weak. Not all rows give a size; the values are once, few, many and, for expanded clones, a class.

d_call: TRBD1
clone_size: NA
v_call: TRBV5-1
j_call: TRBJ1-4
cdr3_nt: TGCGCCAGCAGTTCCGGGACAGTTAATGAAAAACTGTTTTTT
cdr3_aa: CASSSGTVNEKLFF

d_call: NA
clone_size: NA
v_call: TRBV9
j_call: TRBJ1-1
cdr3_nt: TGTGCCAGCAGCCCCCCAGCGGGGGCTACTGAAGCTTTCTTT
cdr3_aa: CASSPPAGATEAFF

d_call: NA
clone_size: NA
v_call: TRBV6-2/TRBV6-3
j_call: TRBJ2-3
cdr3_nt: TGTGCCAGCAGTTACGTTGTACAGTTTAAAGATACGCAGTATTTT
cdr3_aa: CASSYVVQFKDTQYF

d_call: NA
clone_size: NA
v_call: TRBV2
j_call: TRBJ1-2
cdr3_nt: TGTGCCAGCAGAACAGGCGGTGGCTACACCTTC
cdr3_aa: CASRTGGGYTF

d_call: NA
clone_size: NA
v_call: TRBV3-1/TRBV3-2
j_call: TRBJ2-1
cdr3_nt: TGTGCCAGCTGCAAACGTGGAGGGACGACCTACAATGAGCAGTTCTTC
cdr3_aa: CASCKRGGTTYNEQFF

d_call: NA
clone_size: NA
v_call: TRBV10-2
j_call: TRBJ1-5
cdr3_nt: TGCGCCAGCAGTGAACAGGGTTTTACGCAGCCCCAGCATTTT
cdr3_aa: CASSEQGFTQPQHF

d_call: TRBD1
clone_size: NA
v_call: TRBV19
j_call: TRBJ1-2
cdr3_nt: TGTGCCACCCGACAGGGGAATGGCTACACCTTC
cdr3_aa: CATRQGNGYTF

d_call: NA
clone_size: NA
v_call: TRBV27
j_call: TRBJ1-5
cdr3_nt: TGTGCCAGCAGTTTAGCCGCGGTTAGCAATCAGCCCCAGCATTTT
cdr3_aa: CASSLAAVSNQPQHF

d_call: NA
clone_size: NA
v_call: TRBV3-1/TRBV3-2
j_call: TRBJ2-3
cdr3_nt: TGTGCCAGCAGCTTCTCTGCAGGGGTCCTCACAGATACGCAGTATTTT
cdr3_aa: CASSFSAGVLTDTQYF

d_call: NA
clone_size: NA
v_call: TRBV5-6
j_call: TRBJ1-2
cdr3_nt: TGTGCCAGCAGCCCCGAACAGGGAGGGGGCTACACCTTC
cdr3_aa: CASSPEQGGGYTF

d_call: NA
clone_size: NA
v_call: TRBV18
j_call: TRBJ1-2
cdr3_nt: TGTGCCAGCTCACCACCTTCCAGCTATGGCTACACCTTC
cdr3_aa: CASSPPSSYGYTF

d_call: NA
clone_size: NA
v_call: TRBV6-1
j_call: TRBJ2-1
cdr3_nt: TGTGCCAGCAGTGATGGAGTAAGGCCCAGCTCCTACAATGAGCAGTTCTTC
cdr3_aa: CASSDGVRPSSYNEQFF

d_call: TRBD1
clone_size: NA
v_call: TRBV5-6
j_call: TRBJ2-5
cdr3_nt: TGTGCCAGCAGCTGGGGGGAAGTAGGGACAGGGATGGAGACCCAGTACTTC
cdr3_aa: CASSWGEVGTGMETQYF

d_call: TRBD1
clone_size: NA
v_call: TRBV27
j_call: TRBJ1-2
cdr3_nt: TGTGCCAGCAGTTTTTCCGGACAGGGGGGCGGCTACACCTTC
cdr3_aa: CASSFSGQGGGYTF

d_call: NA
clone_size: NA
v_call: TRBV15
j_call: TRBJ2-3
cdr3_nt: TGTGCCACCAGCAGTCTCGTGACGGGGTATCATTCTCCAGATACGCAGTATTTT
cdr3_aa: CATSSLVTGYHSPDTQYF

d_call: TRBD1
clone_size: once
v_call: TRBV19
j_call: TRBJ2-6
cdr3_nt: TGTGCCAGTAGTTGGGACAGGGGGCCTGGGGCCAACGTCCTGACTTTC
cdr3_aa: CASSWDRGPGANVLTF

d_call: TRBD1
clone_size: NA
v_call: TRBV11-2
j_call: TRBJ1-1
cdr3_nt: TGTGCCAGCAGCTCTCCGGGACAGGGACTGGAAGCTTTCTTT
cdr3_aa: CASSSPGQGLEAFF

d_call: NA
clone_size: once
v_call: TRBV28
j_call: TRBJ1-6
cdr3_nt: TGTGCCAGCAACGAAGGGAGCTCCTATAATTCACCCCTCCACTTT
cdr3_aa: CASNEGSSYNSPLHF

d_call: NA
clone_size: NA
v_call: TRBV27
j_call: TRBJ2-3
cdr3_nt: TGTGCCAGCAGTCGTGCGGAGTTCTCCACAGATACGCAGTATTTT
cdr3_aa: CASSRAEFSTDTQYF

d_call: NA
clone_size: NA
v_call: TRBV7-9
j_call: TRBJ1-6
cdr3_nt: TGTGCCAGCAGCGAGGGGGGGAGCTCCTATAATTCACCCCTCCACTTT
cdr3_aa: CASSEGGSSYNSPLHF

d_call: NA
clone_size: NA
v_call: TRBV21-1
j_call: TRBJ1-2
cdr3_nt: TGTGCCAGCAGCAAAAGGGAAGGAAGGCAAGGGCAGGGCAACTATGGCTACACCTTC
cdr3_aa: CASSKREGRQGQGNYGYTF

d_call: NA
clone_size: NA
v_call: TRBV10-2
j_call: TRBJ2-1
cdr3_nt: TGCGCCAGCCTTCAGGGGTTGAATGAGCAGTTCTTC
cdr3_aa: CASLQGLNEQFF

d_call: TRBD1
clone_size: NA
v_call: TRBV19
j_call: TRBJ2-3
cdr3_nt: TGTGCCAGTAGTATGGGGACAGGGGGCAGCACAGATACGCAGTATTTT
cdr3_aa: CASSMGTGGSTDTQYF

d_call: TRBD1
clone_size: NA
v_call: TRBV5-1
j_call: TRBJ1-2
cdr3_nt: TGCGCCAGCAGCATGGAGACAGGGCTTCTCCGCGAAGCTGCTGGCTACACCTTC
cdr3_aa: CASSMETGLLREAAGYTF

d_call: NA
clone_size: NA
v_call: TRBV5-4
j_call: TRBJ1-1
cdr3_nt: TGTGCCAGCAGCTTGCAGGCGGGGAACACTGAAGCTTTCTTT
cdr3_aa: CASSLQAGNTEAFF

d_call: NA
clone_size: NA
v_call: TRBV5-8
j_call: TRBJ1-1
cdr3_nt: TGTGCCAGCAGTTCCCTAACAGTAGAGAACACTGAAGCTTTCTTT
cdr3_aa: CASSSLTVENTEAFF